The rows below give T cell receptor beta chains drawn from one sample of a study of identical twins. Each CDR3 protein is one row after TCRdb ran MiXCR on the 5' RACE reads. The data show some 500,000 distinct CDR3 sequences, more than 9% seen once. This same sample was also part of a study on yellow fever vaccine responses in identical twins.

Sequenced sample: PBMCs. The receptor source for this set is a woman aged 18-29 years in good health. Both conserved end residues are part of each CDR3. The D gene is left open where the match is weak. For some rows the clone size is stated as once, few or many, or as a class when expanded; others skip it.

CDR3 protein: CASSLDRTTKNEQFF; CDR3 DNA: TGTGCCAGCAGCTTAGACAGGACCACCAAAAATGAGCAGTTCTTC; J gene: TRBJ2-1; clone size: few; D gene: NA; V gene: TRBV7-9
CDR3 protein: CSVLGGATDTQYF; CDR3 DNA: TGCAGCGTCCTAGGGGGGGCCACAGATACGCAGTATTTT; J gene: TRBJ2-3; clone size: many; D gene: NA; V gene: TRBV29-1
CDR3 protein: CASSNLAGDYNEQFF; CDR3 DNA: TGTGCCAGCAGCAATCTAGCGGGGGACTACAATGAGCAGTTCTTC; J gene: TRBJ2-1; clone size: once; D gene: TRBD2; V gene: TRBV11-2
CDR3 protein: CASRNVGGGSNEKLFF; CDR3 DNA: TGTGCCAGCAGAAATGTTGGGGGGGGTTCTAATGAAAAACTGTTTTTT; J gene: TRBJ1-4; clone size: NA; D gene: NA; V gene: TRBV6-1
CDR3 protein: CASSQVRGTGDNEQFF; CDR3 DNA: TGCGCCAGCAGCCAAGTTAGAGGGACAGGAGACAATGAGCAGTTCTTC; J gene: TRBJ2-1; clone size: NA; D gene: TRBD1; V gene: TRBV4-3
CDR3 protein: CATSSPKTGNWGTQYF; CDR3 DNA: TGTGCCACCAGCAGTCCGAAAACAGGGAATTGGGGGACCCAGTACTTC; J gene: TRBJ2-5; clone size: few; D gene: NA; V gene: TRBV15
CDR3 protein: CASSQLARGLRDEQFF; CDR3 DNA: TGCGCCAGCAGCCAACTTGCGCGGGGTTTGAGGGATGAGCAGTTCTTC; J gene: TRBJ2-1; clone size: many; D gene: NA; V gene: TRBV4-1
CDR3 protein: CASSSGTSGSLFYEQYF; CDR3 DNA: TGTGCCAGCAGCAGCGGGACTAGCGGGAGTCTTTTCTACGAGCAGTACTTC; J gene: TRBJ2-7; clone size: NA; D gene: TRBD2; V gene: TRBV7-8
CDR3 protein: CSARTQTGVAEQYF; CDR3 DNA: TGCAGTGCTAGAACGCAGACAGGGGTTGCCGAGCAGTACTTC; J gene: TRBJ2-7; clone size: NA; D gene: TRBD1; V gene: TRBV20-1
CDR3 protein: CASSLAVQGTDTQYF; CDR3 DNA: TGCGCCAGCAGCTTGGCTGTCCAGGGCACAGATACGCAGTATTTT; J gene: TRBJ2-3; clone size: many; D gene: NA; V gene: TRBV5-1
CDR3 protein: CASSLMASGFYNEQFF; CDR3 DNA: TGTGCCAGCAGCTTAATGGCTAGCGGGTTCTACAATGAGCAGTTCTTC; J gene: TRBJ2-1; clone size: few; D gene: TRBD2; V gene: TRBV7-2
CDR3 protein: CASSQILTAQSGYTF; CDR3 DNA: TGCGCCAGCAGCCAAATTTTGACAGCCCAAAGTGGCTACACCTTC; J gene: TRBJ1-2; clone size: NA; D gene: NA; V gene: TRBV4-3
CDR3 protein: CASTPRGGAGANVLTF; CDR3 DNA: TGTGCCAGCACCCCGAGGGGGGGAGCGGGGGCCAACGTCCTGACTTTC; J gene: TRBJ2-6; clone size: few; D gene: NA; V gene: TRBV12-3/TRBV12-4
CDR3 protein: CASRKGPGQETQYF; CDR3 DNA: TGTGCCAGCAGAAAAGGGCCGGGTCAAGAGACCCAGTACTTC; J gene: TRBJ2-5; clone size: NA; D gene: NA; V gene: TRBV11-3
CDR3 protein: CASSLEGLARRETQYF; CDR3 DNA: TGCGCCAGCAGCTTGGAGGGACTAGCGAGGAGAGAGACCCAGTACTTC; J gene: TRBJ2-5; clone size: many; D gene: TRBD2; V gene: TRBV5-1
CDR3 protein: CSVSGGDSGSSYEQYF; CDR3 DNA: TGCAGCGTTTCGGGGGGGGATAGCGGTAGCTCCTACGAGCAGTACTTC; J gene: TRBJ2-7; clone size: many; D gene: TRBD2; V gene: TRBV29-1
CDR3 protein: CASSPIVPNYGYTF; CDR3 DNA: TGTGCCAGCAGTCCGATCGTACCTAACTATGGCTACACCTTC; J gene: TRBJ1-2; clone size: many; D gene: NA; V gene: TRBV2
CDR3 protein: CASSFATSGGYEQYF; CDR3 DNA: TGTGCCAGCAGTTTTGCGACTAGCGGGGGCTACGAGCAGTACTTC; J gene: TRBJ2-7; clone size: few; D gene: TRBD2; V gene: TRBV28
CDR3 protein: CASSLYGDSDYTEAFF; CDR3 DNA: TGCGCCAGCAGCTTGTATGGGGATTCGGATTACACTGAAGCTTTCTTT; J gene: TRBJ1-1; clone size: few; D gene: NA; V gene: TRBV5-1
CDR3 protein: CASSAEPGSNQPQHF; CDR3 DNA: TGTGCCAGCAGTGCCGAGCCGGGATCCAATCAGCCCCAGCATTTT; J gene: TRBJ1-5; clone size: NA; D gene: NA; V gene: TRBV25-1
CDR3 protein: CASSGGLAVSYEQYF; CDR3 DNA: TGTGCCAGCAGCGGGGGACTAGCGGTCTCCTACGAGCAGTACTTC; J gene: TRBJ2-7; clone size: many; D gene: TRBD2; V gene: TRBV7-2
CDR3 protein: CASSLWSTGYEQYF; CDR3 DNA: TGCGCCAGCAGCTTGTGGTCGACAGGCTACGAGCAGTACTTC; J gene: TRBJ2-7; clone size: NA; D gene: NA; V gene: TRBV5-1
CDR3 protein: CASSDNTGAAAFF; CDR3 DNA: TGTGCCAGCAGTGACAACACAGGTGCCGCAGCTTTCTTT; J gene: TRBJ1-1; clone size: NA; D gene: NA; V gene: TRBV2
CDR3 protein: CASSDVGGKWEETQYF; CDR3 DNA: TGTGCCAGCAGTGACGTTGGAGGAAAGTGGGAAGAGACCCAGTACTTC; J gene: TRBJ2-5; clone size: many; D gene: NA; V gene: TRBV6-1
CDR3 protein: CSVGRGRNTGELFF; CDR3 DNA: TGCAGCGTTGGCAGGGGTCGGAACACCGGGGAGCTGTTTTTT; J gene: TRBJ2-2; clone size: many; D gene: NA; V gene: TRBV29-1
CDR3 protein: CASSQDQGGAYGYTF; CDR3 DNA: TGTGCCAGCAGCCAAGATCAGGGCGGGGCCTATGGCTACACCTTC; J gene: TRBJ1-2; clone size: few; D gene: NA; V gene: TRBV14
CDR3 protein: CASGLFPGLEQYF; CDR3 DNA: TGTGCTAGTGGTTTGTTCCCTGGTCTCGAGCAGTACTTC; J gene: TRBJ2-7; clone size: few; D gene: NA; V gene: TRBV12-5
CDR3 protein: CSGSTSGYTDTQYF; CDR3 DNA: TGCAGTGGCTCGACTAGCGGCTACACAGATACGCAGTATTTT; J gene: TRBJ2-3; clone size: few; D gene: TRBD2; V gene: TRBV20-1
CDR3 protein: CSVGVGGGAETQYF; CDR3 DNA: TGCAGCGTGGGGGTTGGGGGAGGGGCAGAGACCCAGTACTTC; J gene: TRBJ2-5; clone size: many; D gene: TRBD2; V gene: TRBV29-1
CDR3 protein: CASSSSVSGAQETQYF; CDR3 DNA: TGTGCCAGCAGTTCCTCGGTTAGCGGGGCTCAAGAGACCCAGTACTTC; J gene: TRBJ2-5; clone size: many; D gene: TRBD2; V gene: TRBV27
CDR3 protein: CASSFSFSSYNEQFF; CDR3 DNA: TGTGCCAGCAGCTTTAGTTTTAGCTCCTACAATGAGCAGTTCTTC; J gene: TRBJ2-1; clone size: few; D gene: NA; V gene: TRBV7-2
CDR3 protein: CASSEGQDGYF; CDR3 DNA: TGTGCCAGCAGTGAGGGACAGGATGGGTACTTC; J gene: TRBJ2-7; clone size: many; D gene: TRBD1; V gene: TRBV2
CDR3 protein: CASSLISSGSRPYEQYF; CDR3 DNA: TGTGCCAGCAGCCTGATTTCTAGCGGTTCTAGGCCCTACGAGCAGTACTTC; J gene: TRBJ2-7; clone size: few; D gene: TRBD2; V gene: TRBV3-1
CDR3 protein: CASSQDGTPPYGYTF; CDR3 DNA: TGCGCCAGCAGCCAAGATGGGACACCCCCCTATGGCTACACCTTC; J gene: TRBJ1-2; clone size: NA; D gene: NA; V gene: TRBV4-1
CDR3 protein: CSGGRDGAYNEQFF; CDR3 DNA: TGCAGCGGGGGACGGGACGGAGCCTACAATGAGCAGTTCTTC; J gene: TRBJ2-1; clone size: few; D gene: NA; V gene: TRBV29-1
CDR3 protein: CASRDHNAQFF; CDR3 DNA: TGTGCCAGCAGGGACCACAATGCGCAGTTCTTC; J gene: TRBJ2-1; clone size: NA; D gene: NA; V gene: TRBV6-6
CDR3 protein: CASSLSGSYGYTF; CDR3 DNA: TGTGCCAGCAGTTTATCAGGTTCTTATGGCTACACCTTC; J gene: TRBJ1-2; clone size: many; D gene: NA; V gene: TRBV27
CDR3 protein: CASRSTYPNSGATYEQYF; CDR3 DNA: TGTGCCAGCAGGTCGACTTACCCAAATTCGGGGGCGACCTACGAGCAGTACTTC; J gene: TRBJ2-7; clone size: NA; D gene: NA; V gene: TRBV11-2
CDR3 protein: CASSQEDRMAYEQYF; CDR3 DNA: TGTGCCAGCAGCCAAGAGGACAGAATGGCCTACGAGCAGTACTTC; J gene: TRBJ2-7; clone size: many; D gene: NA; V gene: TRBV3-1
CDR3 protein: CASSLAGLGRNTQYF; CDR3 DNA: TGTGCCAGCAGCTTAGCGGGTTTGGGGCGAAATACGCAGTATTTT; J gene: TRBJ2-3; clone size: NA; D gene: NA; V gene: TRBV7-2
CDR3 protein: CASSFLLSTVNEQFF; CDR3 DNA: TGCGCCAGCAGCTTCTTACTTTCAACGGTGAATGAGCAGTTCTTC; J gene: TRBJ2-1; clone size: many; D gene: NA; V gene: TRBV5-1
CDR3 protein: CASSFKAGSSTDTQYF; CDR3 DNA: TGTGCCAGCAGCTTCAAGGCGGGCTCTAGCACAGATACGCAGTATTTT; J gene: TRBJ2-3; clone size: NA; D gene: NA; V gene: TRBV13
CDR3 protein: CASSQATPRTSDSTDTQYF; CDR3 DNA: TGCGCCAGCAGCCAAGCCACTCCTCGGACTAGCGACAGCACAGATACGCAGTATTTT; J gene: TRBJ2-3; clone size: many; D gene: TRBD2; V gene: TRBV4-3
CDR3 protein: CASSRRGTVEETQYF; CDR3 DNA: TGTGCCAGCAGCCGCAGGGGTACGGTTGAAGAGACCCAGTACTTC; J gene: TRBJ2-5; clone size: few; D gene: NA; V gene: TRBV14
CDR3 protein: CASSSTGGADRGITGVDEQYF; CDR3 DNA: TGTGCCAGCAGCTCGACGGGCGGGGCGGACAGGGGGATTACAGGAGTCGACGAGCAGTACTTC; J gene: TRBJ2-7; clone size: NA; D gene: TRBD1; V gene: TRBV11-1
CDR3 protein: CATGSTEASNQPQHF; CDR3 DNA: TGTGCCACCGGGAGCACAGAGGCCAGCAATCAGCCCCAGCATTTT; J gene: TRBJ1-5; clone size: many; D gene: NA; V gene: TRBV24-1
CDR3 protein: CASSLTGGIAGELFF; CDR3 DNA: TGTGCCAGCAGCTTGACAGGGGGTATTGCCGGGGAGCTGTTTTTT; J gene: TRBJ2-2; clone size: many; D gene: TRBD1; V gene: TRBV12-3/TRBV12-4
CDR3 protein: CSVVDRGPTDTQYF; CDR3 DNA: TGCAGCGTCGTTGACAGGGGCCCGACAGATACGCAGTATTTT; J gene: TRBJ2-3; clone size: many; D gene: TRBD1; V gene: TRBV29-1
CDR3 protein: CASRGTGGLNQPQHF; CDR3 DNA: TGTGCCAGCAGAGGGACAGGGGGTTTGAATCAGCCCCAGCATTTT; J gene: TRBJ1-5; clone size: few; D gene: TRBD1; V gene: TRBV6-2/TRBV6-3
CDR3 protein: CASSHPGQSQETQYF; CDR3 DNA: TGCGCCAGCAGTCACCCAGGACAGTCTCAAGAGACCCAGTACTTC; J gene: TRBJ2-5; clone size: NA; D gene: NA; V gene: TRBV23-1
CDR3 protein: CATSDTRGAQETQYF; CDR3 DNA: TGTGCCACCAGCGACACCCGGGGGGCCCAAGAGACCCAGTACTTC; J gene: TRBJ2-5; clone size: many; D gene: NA; V gene: TRBV24-1
CDR3 protein: CASSLEQTGTRTEQYF; CDR3 DNA: TGTGCCAGCAGCTTGGAACAAACCGGGACTAGGACCGAGCAGTACTTC; J gene: TRBJ2-7; clone size: many; D gene: TRBD2; V gene: TRBV11-2
CDR3 protein: CASSVVSHNEQFF; CDR3 DNA: TGTGCCAGCAGTGTGGTCAGCCACAATGAGCAGTTCTTC; J gene: TRBJ2-1; clone size: few; D gene: NA; V gene: TRBV6-1
CDR3 protein: CASSLFFTSTDTQYF; CDR3 DNA: TGTGCCAGCAGCCTATTTTTCACTAGCACAGATACGCAGTATTTT; J gene: TRBJ2-3; clone size: few; D gene: NA; V gene: TRBV11-2
CDR3 protein: CASSEGADRPRKYEQYF; CDR3 DNA: TGTGCCAGCAGTGAGGGGGCCGACAGGCCTAGGAAATACGAGCAGTACTTC; J gene: TRBJ2-7; clone size: few; D gene: NA; V gene: TRBV2